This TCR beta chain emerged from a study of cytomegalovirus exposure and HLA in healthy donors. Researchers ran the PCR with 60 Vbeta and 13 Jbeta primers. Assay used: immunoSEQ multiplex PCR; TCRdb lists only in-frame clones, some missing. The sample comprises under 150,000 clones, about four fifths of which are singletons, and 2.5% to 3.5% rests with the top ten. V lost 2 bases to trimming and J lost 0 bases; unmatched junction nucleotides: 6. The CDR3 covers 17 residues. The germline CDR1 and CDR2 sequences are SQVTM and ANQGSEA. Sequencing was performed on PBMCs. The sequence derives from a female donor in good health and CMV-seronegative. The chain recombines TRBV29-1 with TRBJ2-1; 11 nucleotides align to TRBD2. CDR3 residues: CSVERTSGPYSYNEQFF. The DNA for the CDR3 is TGCAGCGTTGAACGGACTAGCGGGCCCTACTCCTACAATGAGCAGTTCTTC.